This is a list of T cell receptor beta chains from one sample in a study of OX40 agonist ivuxolimab in advanced cancers. This table comes from immunoSEQ multiplex PCR, and its TCRdb copy is limited to in-frame clones, with some not included. The sample includes 95,000 to 150,000 clones, over 75% of them seen just once. Material: CD4+ or CD8+ T cells sorted from blood, obtained in a trial of the OX40 agonist ivuxolimab. Source of these receptors: an adult with an advanced solid tumor such as melanoma, head and neck, liver or kidney cancer. Both conserved end residues are part of each CDR3. The order of the fields is clone size, D gene, J gene, V gene, CDR3 DNA, CDR3 protein. The D gene is left open where the match is weak. Some rows mark clone size as missing; the rest say once, few, many or name a class of expanded clone.

clone_size: NA; d_call: NA; j_call: TRBJ1-5; v_call: TRBV19; cdr3_nt: TGTGCCAGTGGGGGCAGCTGGCGGGGGCGTCGCAATCAGCCCCAGCATTTT; cdr3_aa: CASGGSWRGRRNQPQHF
clone_size: NA; d_call: NA; j_call: TRBJ2-5; v_call: TRBV7-2; cdr3_nt: TGTGCCAGCAGCCCACTGCTGGAGACCCAGTACTTC; cdr3_aa: CASSPLLETQYF
clone_size: NA; d_call: TRBD1; j_call: TRBJ2-7; v_call: TRBV19; cdr3_nt: TGTGCCACCCGCTCGAGAGGGACAGGGGAATACGAGCAGTACTTC; cdr3_aa: CATRSRGTGEYEQYF
clone_size: once; d_call: NA; j_call: TRBJ1-2; v_call: TRBV28; cdr3_nt: TGTGCCAGCAGTACTCAAGGGGGGGTAGCTAACTATGGCTACACCTTC; cdr3_aa: CASSTQGGVANYGYTF
clone_size: NA; d_call: TRBD1; j_call: TRBJ2-7; v_call: TRBV4-1; cdr3_nt: TGCGCCAGCAGCCCAAATAAAAGGGACAGGGGCTACGAGCAGTACTTC; cdr3_aa: CASSPNKRDRGYEQYF
clone_size: NA; d_call: TRBD1; j_call: TRBJ1-3; v_call: TRBV9; cdr3_nt: TGTGCCAGCAGCGTAGCTCCACGCGTAGGGGGCGGAAACACCATATATTTT; cdr3_aa: CASSVAPRVGGGNTIYF
clone_size: NA; d_call: NA; j_call: TRBJ1-1; v_call: TRBV21-1; cdr3_nt: TGTGCCAGCAGCAATAGAAAATCTAAAAAGGGCACTGAAGCTTTCTTT; cdr3_aa: CASSNRKSKKGTEAFF
clone_size: NA; d_call: NA; j_call: TRBJ1-4; v_call: TRBV28; cdr3_nt: TGTGCCAGCAGTTTGGGAGGGGGTTGGGGTTTAGGAACTAATGAAAAACTGTTTTTT; cdr3_aa: CASSLGGGWGLGTNEKLFF
clone_size: once; d_call: TRBD1; j_call: TRBJ2-7; v_call: TRBV7-2; cdr3_nt: TGTGCCAGCAGCGGACGCCGGGACAGGGGATTCTCCTACGAGCAGTACTTC; cdr3_aa: CASSGRRDRGFSYEQYF
clone_size: NA; d_call: TRBD1; j_call: TRBJ1-2; v_call: TRBV11-2; cdr3_nt: TGTGCCAGCAGCAAAGACAGGGGGTACTATGGCTACACCTTC; cdr3_aa: CASSKDRGYYGYTF
clone_size: NA; d_call: NA; j_call: TRBJ2-7; v_call: TRBV19; cdr3_nt: TGTGCCAGCCGAGGGGGGCAGGTCTACGAGCAGTACTTC; cdr3_aa: CASRGGQVYEQYF
clone_size: few; d_call: NA; j_call: TRBJ1-5; v_call: TRBV7-9; cdr3_nt: TGTGCCAGCAGCTTAGTCGGGGACTCGCTCCCGCAGCATTTT; cdr3_aa: CASSLVGDSLPQHF
clone_size: NA; d_call: TRBD1; j_call: TRBJ1-2; v_call: TRBV6-1; cdr3_nt: TGTGCCAGCAGTGAAACAGGGGACTATGGCTACACCTTC; cdr3_aa: CASSETGDYGYTF
clone_size: NA; d_call: NA; j_call: TRBJ1-2; v_call: TRBV4-3; cdr3_nt: TGCGCCAGCAGCGGGCAGGGTTTGTCCACCTTC; cdr3_aa: CASSGQGLSTF
clone_size: NA; d_call: NA; j_call: TRBJ2-7; v_call: TRBV6-5; cdr3_nt: TGTGCCAGCAGTTACTCGAGAGGCAGCTACGAGCAGTACTTC; cdr3_aa: CASSYSRGSYEQYF
clone_size: NA; d_call: TRBD2; j_call: TRBJ2-3; v_call: TRBV5-4; cdr3_nt: TGTGCCAGCAGCTTGGCCCTAGGACTAGCGGTTAACCCCACAGATACGCAGTATTTT; cdr3_aa: CASSLALGLAVNPTDTQYF
clone_size: NA; d_call: NA; j_call: TRBJ1-1; v_call: TRBV5-1; cdr3_nt: TGCGCCAGCAGCTTGGGAGCGGGGAATTCGTTCACTGAAGCTTTCTTT; cdr3_aa: CASSLGAGNSFTEAFF
clone_size: NA; d_call: NA; j_call: TRBJ2-6; v_call: TRBV28; cdr3_nt: TGTGCCAGCAGTGGGGGCCCTGGGGCCAACGTCCTGACTTTC; cdr3_aa: CASSGGPGANVLTF
clone_size: NA; d_call: NA; j_call: TRBJ2-7; v_call: TRBV10-3; cdr3_nt: TGTGCCATCAGCCCCAGGTACGAGCAGTACTTC; cdr3_aa: CAISPRYEQYF
clone_size: NA; d_call: NA; j_call: TRBJ2-4; v_call: TRBV6-5; cdr3_nt: TGTGCCATACAGGGAGTGGGGCAAAACATTCAGTACTTC; cdr3_aa: CAIQGVGQNIQYF
clone_size: NA; d_call: NA; j_call: TRBJ2-7; v_call: TRBV19; cdr3_nt: TGTGCCAGTAGTATAGATCTGGAGCCCTACGAGCAGTACTTC; cdr3_aa: CASSIDLEPYEQYF
clone_size: NA; d_call: NA; j_call: TRBJ1-1; v_call: TRBV11-2; cdr3_nt: TGTGCCAGCAGCCCGGCCGTGAACACTGAAGCTTTCTTT; cdr3_aa: CASSPAVNTEAFF
clone_size: NA; d_call: NA; j_call: TRBJ1-2; v_call: TRBV7-2; cdr3_nt: TGTGCCAGCAGCTTAGGAGGGGTTTTAGGTGGTGGCTACACCTTC; cdr3_aa: CASSLGGVLGGGYTF
clone_size: NA; d_call: NA; j_call: TRBJ2-7; v_call: TRBV30; cdr3_nt: TGTGCCTGGTCCCTGTGGGCCGAGCAGTACTTC; cdr3_aa: CAWSLWAEQYF